Listed below are T cell receptor beta chains from one sample, sequenced in a study of cytomegalovirus exposure and HLA in healthy donors. Using immunoSEQ multiplex PCR, the repertoire was profiled, and TCRdb retains in-frame clones only, with some absent. The data hold some 97,000 clones, with 65% to 90% observed a single time. Sequenced: PBMCs. The receptor set was obtained from a young woman in good health and CMV-seronegative. Both conserved end residues are part of each CDR3. The D gene is left open where the match is weak. Clone size is not always given. Where it is, it says once, few, many or a class for expanded clones.

.	.	TRBJ1-1	TRBV19	CASSSWAYGTEAFF	TGTGCCAGTAGTTCGTGGGCGTATGGCACTGAAGCTTTCTTT
.	TRBD1	TRBJ1-6	TRBV4-1	CASSTRPGTAGNSPLHF	TGCGCCAGCAGCACCCGACCCGGGACAGCGGGTAATTCACCCCTCCACTTT
.	.	TRBJ2-7	TRBV4-3	CASSQDGQGEEQYF	TGCGCCAGCAGCCAAGATGGACAAGGGGAAGAGCAGTACTTC
few	.	TRBJ2-1	TRBV10-1	CARKQTGSYNEQFF	TGCGCCAGAAAGCAGACAGGCTCCTACAATGAGCAGTTCTTC
once	.	TRBJ2-3	TRBV6-5	CASSYPGAPDTQYF	TGTGCCAGCAGTTATCCAGGGGCTCCAGATACGCAGTATTTT
.	TRBD2	TRBJ2-2	TRBV6-4	CASSRGGGSTGELFF	TGTGCCAGCAGTCGCGGGGGTGGAAGCACCGGGGAGCTGTTTTTT
.	TRBD2	TRBJ2-1	TRBV7-3	CASSPQGLAGGNEQFF	TGTGCCAGCAGCCCCCAGGGACTAGCGGGGGGCAATGAGCAGTTCTTC
once	.	TRBJ1-2	TRBV25-1	CASSPPGGGYGYTF	TGTGCCAGCAGTCCACCGGGGGGCGGCTATGGCTACACCTTC
.	TRBD1	TRBJ1-2	TRBV6-5	CASSSPETGAYGYTF	TGTGCCAGCAGTTCCCCGGAGACAGGGGCCTATGGCTACACCTTC
.	TRBD1	TRBJ2-3	TRBV13	CASSSSTGTRTDTQYF	TGTGCCAGCAGCTCTTCGACAGGGACGAGGACAGATACGCAGTATTTT
.	.	TRBJ2-5	TRBV7-3	CASSPRHSRQETQYF	TGTGCCAGCAGCCCCAGACATTCGAGACAAGAGACCCAGTACTTC
.	.	TRBJ1-1	TRBV6-1	CASKRQWNTEAFF	TGTGCCAGCAAACGACAGTGGAACACTGAAGCTTTCTTT
.	.	TRBJ1-4	TRBV28	CASSTPLRPPGGTNEKLFF	TGTGCCAGCAGCACCCCACTCCGCCCACCTGGAGGGACTAATGAAAAACTGTTTTTT
.	.	TRBJ2-3	TRBV9	CASSSTPGRGTQYF	TGTGCCAGCAGCTCCACACCGGGCAGGGGTACGCAGTATTTT
.	TRBD1	TRBJ1-1	TRBV18	CASSPRMTGAREAFF	TGTGCCAGCTCACCACGGATGACAGGGGCCCGTGAAGCTTTCTTT
.	.	TRBJ1-1	TRBV5-5	CASSLSPSGRGNTEAFF	TGTGCCAGCAGCTTGTCCCCGTCCGGACGGGGGAACACTGAAGCTTTCTTT
.	TRBD1	TRBJ1-2	TRBV5-4	CASTLQGAYGCTF	TGTGCCAGCACCCTGCAGGGGGCCTATGGCTGCACCTTC
.	TRBD1	TRBJ2-7	TRBV7-8	CASSLSTGGYEQYF	TGTGCCAGCAGCTTATCAACAGGGGGGTACGAGCAGTACTTC
.	.	TRBJ2-1	TRBV7-2	CASSLSGGRPIEQFF	TGTGCCAGCAGCTTATCGGGGGGCAGACCTATCGAGCAGTTCTTC
once	TRBD1	TRBJ1-1	TRBV28	CASSPEGQGNTEAFF	TGTGCCAGCAGTCCCGAGGGACAGGGGAACACTGAAGCTTTCTTT
.	TRBD1	TRBJ2-1	TRBV27	CASSLEAQGAYDEQFF	TGTGCCAGCAGTTTAGAGGCCCAGGGGGCGTATGATGAGCAGTTCTTC
.	.	TRBJ1-1	TRBV19	CASSISGVTEAFF	TGTGCCAGTAGTATTAGCGGTGTCACTGAAGCTTTCTTT
.	TRBD2	TRBJ2-3	TRBV9	CASSVATLGLAGVTDTQYF	TGTGCCAGCAGCGTAGCTACTCTCGGGCTAGCGGGAGTTACGGATACGCAGTATTTT
few	.	TRBJ1-1	TRBV28	CASRDGGDTEAFF	TGTGCCAGCAGGGACGGGGGGGACACTGAAGCTTTCTTT
.	.	TRBJ2-7	TRBV19	CASSMRGAAYEQYF	TGTGCCAGTAGTATGCGAGGAGCTGCCTACGAGCAGTACTTC
few	.	TRBJ1-1	TRBV7-3	CASSLFQGTEAFF	TGTGCCAGCAGCTTATTCCAGGGGACCGAAGCTTTCTTT
.	.	TRBJ1-2	TRBV7-8	CASSSRFSGDGYTF	TGTGCCAGCAGCTCCAGGTTCTCGGGGGATGGCTACACCTTC
.	.	TRBJ2-3	TRBV7-2	CASRHVGTDTQYF	TGTGCCAGCAGACACGTGGGCACAGATACGCAGTATTTT
.	.	TRBJ1-4	TRBV6-1	CASSRDPGGEKLFF	TGTGCCAGCAGTAGAGACCCGGGAGGTGAAAAACTGTTTTTT
.	.	TRBJ2-1	TRBV27	CASNLRGPATEQFF	TGTGCCAGCAACCTCAGGGGCCCAGCAACTGAGCAGTTCTTC
.	.	TRBJ1-2	TRBV18	CASSLEGGNGYTF	TGTGCCAGCTCACTCGAAGGGGGTAACGGCTACACCTTC
.	.	TRBJ1-2	TRBV7-9	CASSLLPARPHSGYTF	TGTGCCAGCAGCTTACTCCCAGCCCGCCCCCATAGCGGCTACACCTTC
.	.	TRBJ2-1	TRBV2	CASSELERGYYNEQFF	TGTGCCAGCAGTGAGCTGGAGAGGGGGTACTACAATGAGCAGTTCTTC
.	.	TRBJ1-6	TRBV4-3	CASSQGRASGNSPLHF	TGCGCCAGCAGCCAAGGTAGAGCCTCCGGTAATTCACCCCTCCACTTT
.	TRBD2	TRBJ2-7	TRBV19	CASSMAGVSPYEQYF	TGTGCCAGTAGTATGGCGGGAGTATCCCCCTACGAGCAGTACTTC
few	TRBD1	TRBJ2-5	TRBV7-2	CASSSQTGTRETQYF	TGTGCCAGCAGCTCGCAGACAGGGACGAGAGAGACCCAGTACTTC
once	TRBD1	TRBJ1-6	TRBV2	CASSERQGNSPLHF	TGTGCCAGCAGTGAACGACAGGGGAATTCACCCCTCCACTTT
.	TRBD1	TRBJ1-1	TRBV7-9	CSSSPRTGGSGPNTEAFF	TGTTCCAGCAGCCCGCGGACAGGGGGTTCAGGTCCGAACACTGAAGCTTTCTTT
.	TRBD2	TRBJ2-1	TRBV28	CASSLRGLAGFF	TGTGCCAGCAGTTTAAGGGGACTAGCAGGGTTCTTC
few	.	TRBJ2-7	TRBV5-4	CASSLDLEGSSYEQYF	TGTGCCAGCAGCTTGGATTTGGAAGGGAGCTCCTACGAGCAGTACTTC
.	.	TRBJ2-7	TRBV29-1	CSVAGRGSYEQYF	TGCAGCGTTGCGGGCCGGGGGTCCTACGAGCAGTACTTC
.	TRBD1	TRBJ1-2	TRBV7-2	CASSLASAGGGGYTF	TGTGCCAGCAGCTTAGCGAGTGCAGGGGGCGGTGGCTACACCTTC
.	TRBD1	TRBJ2-7	TRBV28	CASSGQGTNILYEQYF	TGTGCCAGCAGTGGACAGGGTACGAATATACTCTACGAGCAGTACTTC
.	.	TRBJ1-2	TRBV7-9	CASSLGANYGYTF	TGTGCCAGCAGCTTAGGAGCTAACTATGGCTACACCTTC
.	.	TRBJ2-1	TRBV9	CASSVASNTYLDEQFF	TGTGCCAGCAGCGTAGCCTCGAATACTTATTTGGATGAGCAGTTCTTC
.	.	TRBJ1-1	TRBV6-5	CASSPRLSGPTEAFF	TGTGCCAGCAGCCCCCGACTTTCGGGTCCCACTGAAGCTTTCTTT
.	TRBD1	TRBJ2-1	TRBV25-1	CASSDDRVIYNEQFF	TGTGCCAGCAGTGATGACAGGGTCATCTACAATGAGCAGTTCTTC
.	TRBD1	TRBJ1-3	TRBV7-8	CASSFLSGTGAGNTIYF	TGTGCCAGCAGCTTCCTCTCCGGGACAGGGGCTGGAAACACCATATATTTT
.	TRBD2	TRBJ2-5	TRBV7-3	CASSLKRGGETQYF	TGTGCCAGCAGCTTAAAACGCGGGGGGGAGACCCAGTACTTC